One and the same sample provided the 17 T cell receptor beta chains below, sequenced in a study of chemoradiotherapy in HPV16-positive cancers. TCRdb's table, derived via immunoSEQ multiplex PCR, lists solely in-frame clones and lacks some. This table holds thousands of clones, roughly 91% found once. This material was collected from a patient who underwent chemoradiotherapy. These receptors originate from a human donor with HPV-associated anogenital cancer.

CDR3 bases: TGTGCCAGCAGCTTACTAGCGGGGCAAGAGACCCAGTACTTC. It yields the protein CASSLLAGQETQYF. The chain links TRBV7-2 to TRBJ2-5; TRBD2 agrees at 9 bases. The CDR3 sequence is 14 residues long. Trimming took 2 bases from V and 2 from J; bases not matched to a gene: 0. Germline V CDR1 and CDR2: SGHTA, FQGNSA.

The genes are TRBV2 and TRBJ1-1; no clear D. The germline V and J ends were trimmed by 3 bases and 2 bases, with 13 bases remaining between them. CDR1 and CDR2 from the germline V gene are SNHLY and FYNNEI. The CDR3 covers 15 residues. The CDR3 here is CASSEVFHSNTEAFF. The CDR3 nucleotides read TGTGCCAGCAGTGAGGTGTTCCACAGTAACACTGAAGCTTTCTTT.

The chain is built from TRBV6-1 and TRBJ1-5, with D maybe TRBD1 (6 bases). V shed 6 bases and J shed 0 bases, with 12 bases lying between them. The CDR3 spans 15 residues. CDR1 is MNHNS and CDR2 is SASEGT in the germline V gene. CDR3 amino acids: CASSIGQFSNQPQHF. Written as DNA, the CDR3 is TGTGCCAGCAGCATCGGACAGTTTAGCAATCAGCCCCAGCATTTT.

This clone turned up a few times. The chain employs TRBV25-1 and TRBJ2-3; the D is unclear. The CDR3 length is 18 residues. CDR1 and CDR2 from the germline V gene are MGHDK and SYGVNS. V was clipped by 3 bases and J by 0 bases, with 19 bases between them. The chain's CDR3 is CASSDPKYRSASTDTQYF. CDR3 bases: TGTGCCAGCAGTGACCCTAAATACAGATCAGCTAGCACAGATACGCAGTATTTT.

The chain joins TRBV27 to TRBJ2-1; D could derive from TRBD1 or TRBD2 (5 bases each). Germline V gene data show CDR1 as MNHEY and CDR2 as SMNVEV (reference sequence). Trimming cost V 6 bases and J 6 bases, with 15 bases left between them. This CDR3 is built from 14 residues. The CDR3 DNA reads TGTGCCAGCAGCGAGAGGGGCGTGGGCAATGAGCAGTTCTTC. Amino acids: CASSERGVGNEQFF.

This rearrangement joins TRBV19 to TRBJ2-2; D unresolved. Germline CDR1 is LNHDA and CDR2 is SQIVND (reference sequence). Trimming took 5 bases from V and 2 from J, leaving 9 bases between them. There are 14 residues in the CDR3. The CDR3, as DNA: TGTGCCAGTAGTCAGGTATTCAACACCGGGGAGCTGTTTTTT. Its translation: CASSQVFNTGELFF.

This clone was seen only a few times. The V call is TRBV5-1, the J call TRBJ1-2, with 8 bases aligning to TRBD1. This CDR3 is 19 amino acids long. V lost 4 bases and J lost 0; bases outside the gene matches: 17. Germline V lookup: CDR1 SGHRS, CDR2 YFSETQ. The CDR3 region has the DNA TGCGCCAGCAGCGCGGCCAGCAGGGGGCAGGCGACCACTAACTATGGCTACACCTTC. Residues: CASSAASRGQATTNYGYTF. The whole variable domain, remainder taken from reference TRBV5-1 and TRBJ1-2, is KAGVTQTPRYLIKTRGQQVTLSCSPISGHRSVSWYQQTPGQGLQFLFEYFSETQRNKGNFPGRFSGRQFSNSRSEMNVSTLELGDSALYLCASSAASRGQATTNYGYTFGSGTRLTVV.

The chain links TRBV6-5 to TRBJ1-2; tentatively, D is TRBD1 (6 bases). The germline V gene has CDR1 MNHEY and CDR2 SVGAGI. This CDR3 has 13 residues. The ends were cut back, 7 bases at V and 4 bases at J, with 13 bases in the middle. Here the CDR3 reads CASTPRGSYGYTF. CDR3 nucleotide sequence: TGTGCCAGCACCCCAAGGGGGTCCTATGGCTACACCTTC.

This clone was seen only a few times. The rearrangement joins TRBV18 to TRBJ2-7, with TRBD1 identical over 8 bases. Germline V lookup: CDR1 KGHSH, CDR2 LQKENI. The CDR3 is made up of 14 amino acids. V gave up 3 bases and J gave up 4 bases; unmatched junction bases: 5. CDR3 in amino acids: CASSPRTGLYEQYF. The CDR3 DNA sequence: TGTGCCAGCTCACCCCGGACAGGGCTATACGAGCAGTACTTC.

The chain couples TRBV29-1 to TRBJ1-2; D is perhaps TRBD1 (5 bases). Trimming took 5 bases from V and 4 from J, leaving 20 bases between them. Germline CDR1 SQVTM, CDR2 ANQGSEA. The CDR3 is 15 residues long. The DNA of the CDR3 is TGCAGCGTTTCTTTCGGTGCGGGGCAGTTCTATGGCTACACCTTC. Translated: CSVSFGAGQFYGYTF.

V is TRBV27 and J is TRBJ2-7; D perhaps matches TRBD2 (5 bases). CDR3 size: 16 residues. Germline CDR1 and CDR2: MNHEY and SMNVEV (reference sequence). The V gene lost 3 bases and the J gene lost 0 bases, with 15 bases spanning the gap. The CDR3 region has the DNA TGTGCCAGCAGTTTCCGTTCCCAGCGGAGCTCCTACGAGCAGTACTTC. Amino acids: CASSFRSQRSSYEQYF.

This chain joins TRBV5-8 and TRBJ2-2; unclear D gene. V was trimmed by 5 bases and J by 5 bases, leaving 4 bases between them. CDR3 length: 11 amino acids. The V gene's germline CDR1 is SGHTS and CDR2 YDEGEE. The CDR3 region has the DNA TGTGCCAGCAGTTTTACCGGGGAGCTGTTTTTT. Translation: CASSFTGELFF.

The genes are TRBV6-1 and TRBJ2-4; 7 nucleotides line up with TRBD1. The CDR3 loop spans 10 amino acids. Germline V lookup: CDR1 MNHNS, CDR2 SASEGT. The V and J ends lost 9 bases and 9 bases, in that order; junction bases with no gene match: 2. The CDR3 sequence is CARRQGIQYF. The CDR3 region has the DNA TGTGCCAGAAGACAGGGCATTCAGTACTTC.

The chain links TRBV27 to TRBJ1-6, with 8 bases lining up with TRBD1. Unmatched junction bases numbered 4, after V lost 6 bases and J lost 6 bases. Germline CDR1 and CDR2: MNHEY and SMNVEV (reference sequence). This CDR3 spans 14 amino acids. CDR3 nucleotide sequence: TGTGCCAGCAGCTCGGGACAGGTTAATTCACCCCTCCACTTT. Encoded protein: CASSSGQVNSPLHF.

This clone appeared once. The genes are TRBV27 and TRBJ2-5; D might be TRBD1 (6 bases). The CDR3 length is 14 residues. The germline V and J ends were trimmed by 6 bases and 4 bases, with 15 bases remaining between them. CDR1 MNHEY and CDR2 SMNVEV come from the germline V gene (reference sequence). The CDR3 reads CASRPGQWAETQYF. DNA of the CDR3: TGTGCCAGCAGACCCGGACAGTGGGCAGAGACCCAGTACTTC.

The rearrangement uses TRBV9 and TRBJ1-5, with TRBD1 matching 12 bases. The CDR3 runs 17 residues. Germline V gives CDR1 SGDLS, CDR2 YYNGEE. J gave up 5 bases and V 0 bases, and 6 bases lay outside the gene matches. The DNA for the CDR3 is TGTGCCAGCAGCGTAGCTAAGGGACAGGGGGCCGATCAGCCCCAGCATTTT. Protein product: CASSVAKGQGADQPQHF. The complete variable domain, with remaining parts taken from reference TRBV9 and TRBJ1-5, reads DSGVTQTPKHLITATGQRVTLRCSPRSGDLSVYWYQQSLDQGLQFLIQYYNGEERAKGNILERFSAQQFPDLHSELNLSSLELGDSALYFCASSVAKGQGADQPQHFGDGTRLSIL.

This clone showed up just once. The rearrangement uses TRBV19 and TRBJ1-5; D not resolved. From germline, CDR1 is LNHDA and CDR2 SQIVND (reference sequence). Trimming removed 1 base at V and 3 bases at J, with 25 bases between. The CDR3 contains 20 residues. CDR3 bases: TGTGCCAGTAGTATAGTAAGGGTGAGCGGTTTCACGACGGTCAATCAGCCCCAGCATTTT. Translating it yields CASSIVRVSGFTTVNQPQHF.